The T cell receptor (beta chain) under discussion was sequenced for a study of shared clonotypes between healthy human individuals. Everyone who donated was a Caucasian adult who lived in Nashville, Tennessee. Germline V CDR1 and CDR2: SGHVS, FNYEAQ. The CDR3 has 16 amino acids. With V trimmed by 5 bases and J by 3 bases, 6 bases remained unmatched. Every subset's genomic DNA went evenly onto several immunoSEQ plates. Profiling relied on immunoSEQ multiplex PCR, and the TCRdb table lists in-frame clones only, not all of them. Among roughly 110,000 clones, under 70% were seen once, and the ten largest hold roughly 24%.

Sequencing used memory CD8+ T cells sorted from blood. Subset described: CD45RO+ cells pooled with CCR7-negative TemRA cells. The chain links TRBV7-6 to TRBJ2-7; 14 nucleotides agree with TRBD2. The receptor comes from a woman aged 25 to 39 in good health. Here the CDR3 reads CASSLGTSGSNYEQYF. The CDR3 region has the DNA TGTGCCAGCAGCCTCGGGACTAGCGGGAGTAACTACGAGCAGTACTTC.